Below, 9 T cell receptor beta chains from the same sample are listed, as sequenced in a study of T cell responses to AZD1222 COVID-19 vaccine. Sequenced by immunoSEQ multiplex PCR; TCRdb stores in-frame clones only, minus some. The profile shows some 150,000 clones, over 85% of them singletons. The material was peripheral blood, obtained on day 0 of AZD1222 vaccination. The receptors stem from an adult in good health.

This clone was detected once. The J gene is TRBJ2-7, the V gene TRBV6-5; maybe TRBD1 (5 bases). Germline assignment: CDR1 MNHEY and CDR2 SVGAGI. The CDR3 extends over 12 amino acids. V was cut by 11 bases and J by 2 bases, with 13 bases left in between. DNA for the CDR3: TGTGCCGTTGGGGCTGATCCCTACGAGCAGTACTTC. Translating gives CAVGADPYEQYF.

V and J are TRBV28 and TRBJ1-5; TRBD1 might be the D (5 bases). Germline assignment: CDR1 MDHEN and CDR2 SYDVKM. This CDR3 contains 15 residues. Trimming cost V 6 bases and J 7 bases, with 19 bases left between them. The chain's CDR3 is CASSSDAGTGQPQHF. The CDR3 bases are TGTGCCAGCAGCAGCGACGCAGGGACGGGACAGCCCCAGCATTTT.

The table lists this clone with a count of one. CDR3 nucleotides: TGTGCCAGCAGCTTAGTAGGGGTCACAGATACGCAGTATTTT. As protein: CASSLVGVTDTQYF. This chain connects TRBV7-2 to TRBJ2-3, with a weak D call TRBD1 (5 bases). Germline values: CDR1 SGHTA, CDR2 FQGNSA. The CDR3 has 14 residues. Trimming took off 1 base at V and 2 bases at J, with 7 bases between the two ends.

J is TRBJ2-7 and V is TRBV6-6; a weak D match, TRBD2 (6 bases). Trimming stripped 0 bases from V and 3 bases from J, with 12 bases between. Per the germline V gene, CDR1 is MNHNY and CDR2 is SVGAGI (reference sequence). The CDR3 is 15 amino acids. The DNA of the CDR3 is TGTGCCAGCAGTTACTCAGCGGGTAGTAGCTACGAGCAGTACTTC. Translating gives CASSYSAGSSYEQYF.

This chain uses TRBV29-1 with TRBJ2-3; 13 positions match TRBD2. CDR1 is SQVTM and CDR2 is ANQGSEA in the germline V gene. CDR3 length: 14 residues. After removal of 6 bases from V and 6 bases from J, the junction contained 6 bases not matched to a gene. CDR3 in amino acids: CSVAGLAGADTQYF. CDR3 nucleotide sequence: TGCAGCGTAGCTGGACTAGCGGGAGCGGATACGCAGTATTTT.

CDR3 loop: CASRGSGIAKNIQYF. DNA of the CDR3: TGTGCCAGCAGGGGGAGCGGTATAGCCAAAAACATTCAGTACTTC. V gene TRBV2 combines with J gene TRBJ2-4, with D maybe TRBD2 (5 bases). CDR1 SNHLY and CDR2 FYNNEI come from the germline V gene. V gave up 6 bases and J gave up 0 bases, with 12 bases separating them. This CDR3 region has 15 residues.

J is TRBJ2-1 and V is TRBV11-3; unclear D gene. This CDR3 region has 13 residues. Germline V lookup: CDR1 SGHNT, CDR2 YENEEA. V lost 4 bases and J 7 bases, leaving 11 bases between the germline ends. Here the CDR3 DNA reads TGTGCCAGCAGCTCCGCGTGGGGTAATGAGCAGTTCTTC. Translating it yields CASSSAWGNEQFF. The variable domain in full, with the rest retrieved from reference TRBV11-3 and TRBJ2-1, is EAGVVQSPRYKIIEKKQPVAFWCNPISGHNTLYWYLQNLGQGPELLIRYENEEAVDDSQLPKDRFSAERLKGVDSTLKIQPAELGDSAVYLCASSSAWGNEQFFGPGTRLTVL.

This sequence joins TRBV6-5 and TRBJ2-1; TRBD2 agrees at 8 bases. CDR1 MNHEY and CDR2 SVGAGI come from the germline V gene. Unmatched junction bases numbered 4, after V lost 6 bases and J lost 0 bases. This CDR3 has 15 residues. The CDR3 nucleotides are TGTGCCAGCAGGAGAAGCGGGGGCTCCTACAATGAGCAGTTCTTC. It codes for CASRRSGGSYNEQFF.

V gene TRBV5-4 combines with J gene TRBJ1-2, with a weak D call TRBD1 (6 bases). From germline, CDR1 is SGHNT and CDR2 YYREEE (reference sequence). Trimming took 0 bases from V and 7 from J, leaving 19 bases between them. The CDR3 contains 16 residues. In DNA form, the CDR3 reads TGTGCCAGCAGCTTGGACCCGTCGGGGGGGCTGTTTGGCTACACCTTC. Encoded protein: CASSLDPSGGLFGYTF.